The next 15 T cell receptor beta chains were all read from a single sample in a study of CD8 T cells in ankylosing spondylitis. TCRdb reanalysed the 5' RACE reads using MiXCR and keeps one entry per CDR3 protein. Altogether 200,000 or so distinct CDR3 sequences are present, 10% to 15% being singletons, with the ten largest covering approximately 9.9%. The material sequenced was blood, either unsorted or a sorted T cell fraction (not recorded which). The source of these receptors is a female donor with ankylosing spondylitis or in good health (not recorded which).

At least ten counts were recorded for this clonotype. The gene calls are TRBV27 and TRBJ1-6; D perhaps matches TRBD1 (6 bases). The ends were cut back, 5 bases at V and 13 bases at J, with 18 bases in the middle. Germline V CDR1 and CDR2: MNHEY, SMNVEV (reference sequence). This CDR3 region has 14 residues. For the CDR3, the DNA is TGTGCCAGCAGTGGTCAGGGGCCCCAGGGTCCCCTCCACTTT. Residues: CASSGQGPQGPLHF.

This clonotype was counted ten times or more. The gene calls are TRBV6-1 and TRBJ1-5; perhaps TRBD1 as D (5 bases). The CDR3 contains 13 residues. The germline CDR1 and CDR2 sequences are MNHNS and SASEGT. V lost 5 bases and J 6 bases, leaving 11 bases between the germline ends. The CDR3 DNA is TGTGCCAGCAGTATCTATGGGGGTCAGCCCCAGCATTTT. It specifies CASSIYGGQPQHF.

A few counts support this clonotype. J is TRBJ2-5 and V is TRBV5-1; D remains ambiguous. V lost 1 base and J 1 base, leaving 5 bases between the germline ends. CDR1 is SGHRS and CDR2 is YFSETQ in the germline V gene. The CDR3 has 13 residues. DNA of the CDR3: TGCGCCAGCAGCTTGAACGTCCAAGAGACCCAGTACTTC. Residues: CASSLNVQETQYF.

The rearrangement uses TRBV5-6 and TRBJ2-7; TRBD1 agrees at 9 bases. Trimming took 6 bases from V and 3 from J; bases not matched to a gene: 7. Germline CDR1 SGHDT, CDR2 YYEEEE. This CDR3 is built from 14 residues. DNA for the CDR3: TGTGCCAGCACCCAGGGGACAGGGTTCTACGAGCAGTACTTC. Translating gives CASTQGTGFYEQYF.

This clonotype was counted at least ten times. The CDR3 does not end in the conserved phenylalanine or tryptophan, so this is likely a read error. Because the CDR3's place on the DNA is in doubt, the DNA is left out and the CDR3 is given as listed by TCRdb. This chain joins TRBV6-6 and TRBJ2-3; no check of the table's D call, TRBD2, against the DNA was made. The germline V gene encodes CDR1 MNHNY and CDR2 SVGAGI (reference sequence). The CDR3 comprises 13 residues, both ends counted. CDR3: CASSYSSITLLLS.

As regards this clonotype: A read error may explain this, as a much larger clone is one base away. CDR3 amino acids: CAGSQDKSSTDTQYF. CDR3 nucleotides: TGTGCCGGCAGTCAGGACAAATCTAGCACAGATACGCAGTATTTT. This chain links TRBV28 with TRBJ2-3, with a weak D call TRBD1 (5 bases). Per the germline V gene, CDR1 is MDHEN and CDR2 is SYDVKM. The CDR3 sequence is 15 residues long.

This clonotype was seen at least ten times. The genes are TRBV7-9 and TRBJ2-2; possibly TRBD1 or TRBD2 for D (6 bases each). The ends were cut back, 1 base at V and 0 bases at J, with 12 bases in the middle. This CDR3 has 17 amino acids. From germline, CDR1 is SEHNR and CDR2 FQNEAQ (reference sequence). The CDR3 DNA sequence: TGTGCCAGCAGCTTAGGGCGGGACACCGCGAACACCGGGGAGCTGTTTTTT. As protein: CASSLGRDTANTGELFF.

This clonotype was observed many times. The chain has TRBV29-1 and TRBJ1-4, with no clear D. CDR1 SQVTM and CDR2 ANQGSEA come from the germline V gene. This CDR3 comprises 12 residues. Trimming stripped 5 bases from V and 4 bases from J, with 8 bases between. The CDR3 loop is CSVSQNNEKLFF. The CDR3 DNA reads TGCAGCGTTTCCCAGAATAATGAAAAACTGTTTTTT.

This clonotype appeared many times. This rearrangement joins TRBV5-5 to TRBJ2-3; D uncertain. Trimming took 4 bases from V and 2 from J, leaving 5 bases between them. This CDR3 is 12 amino acids long. Germline CDR1 SGHKS, CDR2 YYEKEE (reference sequence). CDR3 in DNA: TGTGCCAGCAGCGGTGACACAGATACGCAGTATTTT. Translation gives CASSGDTDTQYF.

This chain connects TRBV5-1 to TRBJ2-1, with D possibly matching TRBD2 (6 bases). The germline V and J ends were trimmed by 2 bases and 6 bases, with 21 bases remaining between them. The CDR3 sequence is 17 residues long. Germline assignment: CDR1 SGHRS and CDR2 YFSETQ. The CDR3 nucleotides are TGCGCCAGCAGCTTCGGGTTAGCGGCCCCCCTGGGCAATGAGCAGTTCTTC. Translation gives CASSFGLAAPLGNEQFF.

This rearrangement joins TRBV9 to TRBJ1-3, with D unclear. CDR3 length equals 10 residues. Trimming shortened V by 4 bases and J by 8 bases, and 4 bases separated the two germline ends. The germline V gene has CDR1 SGDLS and CDR2 YYNGEE. The CDR3 reads CASSPDTIYF. CDR3 DNA sequence: TGTGCCAGCAGCCCCGACACCATATATTTT.

This clonotype occurred a few times. The gene calls are TRBV7-2 and TRBJ2-7, with D unresolved. The germline V gene encodes CDR1 SGHTA and CDR2 FQGNSA. The length of the CDR3 is 12 residues. Trimming removed 6 bases from V and 5 bases from J, with 11 bases in between. CDR3 in amino acids: CASSPEADEQYF. The CDR3 bases are TGTGCCAGCAGTCCCGAGGCCGACGAGCAGTACTTC. The whole variable domain, remainder taken from reference TRBV7-2 and TRBJ2-7, is GAGVSQSPSNKVTEKGKDVELRCDPISGHTALYWYRQSLGQGLEFLIYFQGNSAPDKSGLPSDRFSAERTGGSVSTLTIQRTQQEDSAVYLCASSPEADEQYFGPGTRLTVT.

This clonotype was found many times. The chain couples TRBV12-3 or TRBV12-4 to TRBJ2-2; D unresolved. The CDR3 spans 13 residues. Trimming cost V 3 bases and J 7 bases, with 9 bases left between them. The CDR3 spells CASSFIVGGELFF. The CDR3 nucleotides are TGTGCCAGCAGTTTTATTGTAGGCGGGGAGCTGTTTTTT.

This clonotype was detected only a few times. The chain employs TRBV21-1 and TRBJ2-4; the table assigns TRBD1, which was not confirmed against the DNA. TRBV21-1 is a pseudogene. The length of the CDR3 is 18 residues. The DNA for the CDR3 is TGTGCCAGCAGCCCGCCCGGACAGGGTACGGCGACGGAAAACATTCAGTACTTC. Protein product: CASSPPGQGTATENIQYF.

This clonotype was detected many times. The V call is TRBV7-2, the J call TRBJ1-1, with D uncertain. The CDR3 runs to 13 residues. Trimming stripped 4 bases from V and 4 bases from J, with 10 bases between. Germline values: CDR1 SGHTA, CDR2 FQGNSA. CDR3 nucleotides: TGTGCCAGCAGCTGGACTCCGGGCACTGAAGCTTTCTTT. Amino acid sequence: CASSWTPGTEAFF. Combining the CDR3 with reference TRBV7-2 and TRBJ1-1 gives the whole variable domain GAGVSQSPSNKVTEKGKDVELRCDPISGHTALYWYRQSLGQGLEFLIYFQGNSAPDKSGLPSDRFSAERTGGSVSTLTIQRTQQEDSAVYLCASSWTPGTEAFFGQGTRLTVV.